This T cell receptor (beta chain) was recorded in a study of control samples from healthy donors and cancer patients. Repertoires were generated with immunoSEQ multiplex PCR, while TCRdb's copy carries only in-frame clones and drops some. The sample lists over 150,000 clones; 96% were seen once. In germline, CDR1 is PRHDT, CDR2 FYEKMQ (reference sequence). V was clipped by 3 bases and J by 3 bases; unmatched bases: 11. The CDR3 extends over 18 amino acids. The rearrangement uses TRBV13 and TRBJ1-2, with 12 bases aligning to TRBD1. This receptor was obtained from a woman aged 25-40 years in good health. The sequencing input was blood. In nucleotides, the CDR3 is TGTGCCAGCAGCTTCTTCCGGGACAGGGGGCATCGCGACTATGGCTACACCTTC. It is translated as CASSFFRDRGHRDYGYTF.